The 14 T cell receptor beta chains below all came from one sample that was sequenced in a study of identical twins. TCRdb re-analysed the 5' RACE reads in MiXCR, keeping a single row per CDR3 protein. The sample carries hundreds of thousands of distinct CDR3 sequences, approximately 7% recorded once. These data also featured in a second study, about yellow fever vaccine responses in identical twins.

Sequencing used memory (CD45RO+) T cells sorted from blood. The receptors were sampled from a woman in her late teens or twenties in good health.

The chain combines TRBV5-1 with TRBJ2-3; no definite D call. The V gene's germline CDR1 is SGHRS and CDR2 YFSETQ. Trimming removed 4 bases from V and 3 bases from J, with 12 bases in between. CDR3 length: 14 residues. CDR3 nucleotide sequence: TGCGCCAGCAGCCCCAGTAACCCGACAGATACGCAGTATTTT. Protein: CASSPSNPTDTQYF.

V and J are TRBV7-7 and TRBJ2-5, with 13 bases identical to TRBD2. CDR3 length: 16 residues. The germline V gene encodes CDR1 SSHAT and CDR2 FNYEAQ (reference sequence). The V and J ends lost 5 bases and 1 base, in that order; junction bases with no gene match: 4. CDR3 sequence (DNA): TGTGCCAGCAGCGTCGGACTAGCGGGAGTCCAAGAGACCCAGTACTTC. Protein product: CASSVGLAGVQETQYF.

This clonotype was recorded a few times. This rearrangement joins TRBV27 to TRBJ2-3; 7 bases line up with TRBD2. V trimming: 4 bases; J trimming: 0 bases; junction bases outside the gene matches: 7. CDR1 and CDR2 (germline): MNHEY, SMNVEV (reference sequence). The CDR3 contains 16 residues. This chain's CDR3 is CASSSQKGGSTDTQYF. The CDR3 DNA follows: TGTGCCAGCAGTTCGCAAAAGGGAGGGAGCACAGATACGCAGTATTTT.

This clonotype has more than one count but fewer than ten. This chain links TRBV6-5 with TRBJ2-7, with 9 bases fitting TRBD2. The germline CDR1 and CDR2 sequences are MNHEY and SVGAGI. V shed 4 bases and J 4 bases; nucleotides not matched to a gene: 2. This CDR3 is built from 13 residues. The CDR3 spells CASSSTSGYEQYF. In nucleotides, the CDR3 is TGTGCCAGCAGTTCCACTAGCGGGTACGAGCAGTACTTC.

In its sample, this clonotype was seen a few times. V gene TRBV15 combines with J gene TRBJ1-2, with D perhaps matching TRBD1 (5 bases). The germline V and J ends were trimmed by 0 bases and 4 bases, with 18 bases remaining between them. Germline V lookup: CDR1 LNHNV, CDR2 YYDKDF (reference sequence). The CDR3 has 17 residues. CDR3 nucleotides: TGTGCCACCAGCAGAGATACCACTTGGGGGTCCGCCTATGGCTACACCTTC. It encodes CATSRDTTWGSAYGYTF.

This sequence joins TRBV7-2 and TRBJ2-7; the match to TRBD2 covers 7 bases. The V gene end was trimmed by 5 bases and the J gene end by 1 base; junction bases not matched to a gene: 8. This CDR3 is 15 amino acids long. Per the germline V gene, CDR1 is SGHTA and CDR2 is FQGNSA. The DNA of the CDR3 is TGTGCCAGCAGCCCGACTAGCCATATGTCCTACGAGCAGTACTTC. Translated: CASSPTSHMSYEQYF. The full variable domain, completed using reference TRBV7-2 and TRBJ2-7, is GAGVSQSPSNKVTEKGKDVELRCDPISGHTALYWYRQSLGQGLEFLIYFQGNSAPDKSGLPSDRFSAERTGGSVSTLTIQRTQQEDSAVYLCASSPTSHMSYEQYFGPGTRLTVT.

This clonotype appeared a few times. The chain is built from TRBV6-5 and TRBJ2-5, with 8 bases matching TRBD2. CDR1 MNHEY and CDR2 SVGAGI come from the germline V gene. Trimming removed 4 bases from V and 1 base from J; junction bases left unmatched: 5. The length of the CDR3 is 15 residues. The DNA for the CDR3 is TGTGCCAGCAGTTTCCGGGGGGGGATCCAAGAGACCCAGTACTTC. Protein: CASSFRGGIQETQYF.

There are many counts of this clonotype. The chain uses TRBV2 and TRBJ2-1, with 7 bases lining up with TRBD2. Germline V gene data show CDR1 as SNHLY and CDR2 as FYNNEI. This CDR3 is built from 18 residues. V was clipped by 0 bases and J by 0 bases; unmatched bases: 8. DNA of the CDR3: TGTGCCAGCAGTGAAGCGGGGGGGAATAGCAACTCCTACAATGAGCAGTTCTTC. Its translation: CASSEAGGNSNSYNEQFF.

The V call is TRBV6-5, the J call TRBJ2-7, with D perhaps TRBD2 (6 bases). V dropped 2 bases and J dropped 2 bases, with 22 bases sitting between them. Germline values: CDR1 MNHEY, CDR2 SVGAGI. The CDR3 totals 18 residues. Written as DNA, the CDR3 is TGTGCCAGCAGTTACATACGGGGGAGGCTAGCGAATCCCTACGAGCAGTACTTC. The encoded protein is CASSYIRGRLANPYEQYF.

This clonotype was counted only a few times. The chain carries TRBV9 and TRBJ1-5, with D possibly TRBD1 on 6 matching bases. CDR1 is SGDLS and CDR2 is YYNGEE in the germline V gene. There are 15 residues in the CDR3. Trimming took off 2 bases at V and 5 bases at J, with 14 bases between the two ends. The CDR3 DNA is TGTGCCAGCAGCGTCTCAAACAGGGCCGATCAGCCCCAGCATTTT. It codes for CASSVSNRADQPQHF.

This chain uses TRBV13 with TRBJ2-1; 14 nucleotides align to TRBD2. The CDR3 runs 18 residues. Germline values: CDR1 PRHDT, CDR2 FYEKMQ (reference sequence). Trimming cost V 2 bases and J 7 bases; bases outside gene matches: 10. CDR3 sequence (DNA): TGTGCCAGCAGCTTAAAGTTTACGGGACTAGCGGGAGTGAATGAGCAGTTCTTC. The encoded protein is CASSLKFTGLAGVNEQFF.

Only a few counts were recorded for this clonotype. The rearrangement uses TRBV29-1 and TRBJ2-7, with 8 bases fitting TRBD2. Germline-derived CDR1 and CDR2 are SQVTM and ANQGSEA. The length of the CDR3 is 13 residues. V shed 7 bases, J shed 2 bases, and the junction held 7 bases outside the gene matches. CDR3 loop: CSATSGNTYEQYF. DNA for the CDR3: TGCAGCGCCACTAGCGGCAACACCTACGAGCAGTACTTC.

This clonotype was detected a few times. V gene TRBV4-1 combines with J gene TRBJ1-1; TRBD1 is a possible D gene (5 bases). The V gene's germline CDR1 is MGHRA and CDR2 YSYEKL. The CDR3 has 15 residues. The germline V and J ends were trimmed by 0 bases and 1 base, with 9 bases remaining between them. CDR3 bases: TGCGCCAGCAGCCAAGATGGCAGGGAGAACACTGAAGCTTTCTTT. Residues: CASSQDGRENTEAFF.

This clonotype was seen ten or more times. The chain uses TRBV24-1 and TRBJ2-5; D gene uncertain. The V gene lost 2 bases and the J gene lost 2 bases, with 8 bases spanning the gap. The CDR3 consists of 14 residues. Germline CDR1 and CDR2: KGHDR and SFDVKD. In nucleotides, the CDR3 is TGTGCCACCAGTGATTCCCCCGCTCAAGAGACCCAGTACTTC. This codes for CATSDSPAQETQYF.